Sequencing of this T cell receptor (beta chain) was carried out in a study of blood T cell repertoires in COVID-19. At the level of the study: Sites in the United States, Italy and Spain provided acute and convalescent COVID-19 samples.

Per the study methods: Amplification from reference gene primers served as the basis for estimated nucleated cell counts. Repertoires were generated with immunoSEQ multiplex PCR, while TCRdb's copy carries only in-frame clones and drops some. Clone size and the V and J calls come from that table; the DNA yielded D and trimming. The sample shows 400,000 to 450,000 clones, approximately 90% of them seen only once. The CDR3 consists of 12 residues. V lost 1 base and J 9 bases, leaving 9 bases between the germline ends. Germline V gene data show CDR1 as MGHRA and CDR2 as YSYEKL. Seattle-derived patients entered the study during active infection and were followed longitudinally.

The origin of this receptor is a man aged 18 to 35 with COVID-19, enrolled during active disease. Sequenced sample: peripheral blood. The chain couples TRBV4-1 to TRBJ2-5; no firm D call. The CDR3, as DNA: TGCGCCAGCAGCCAAGGCGAATCCGCCCAGTACTTC. Translated, it gives CASSQGESAQYF.